The sequence of this T cell receptor beta chain was determined in a study of vaccination effects on CD4 cells after COVID-19. This clone showed up just a few times. Its specificity is not known. Ahead of sequencing, the ViraFEST assay grew antigen-specific CD4+ T cells using viral peptide pools. Investigators separated out CD4+ T cells once approximately 11 days of culture had passed. The study found no prior SARS-CoV-2 infection in the vaccine recipients, who tested negative for nucleocapsid antibodies. In culture with approximately 9.5 IU/ml IL-2 and 8 to 10 ug/ml peptides, PBMC were grown at a few million per well. Germline V CDR1 and CDR2: SNHLY, FYNNEI. The CDR3 runs to 11 residues. V was pared by 7 bases and J by 2 bases, with 6 bases between. The assay was immunoSEQ multiplex PCR, and TCRdb's table has in-frame clones only and misses some. The sample carries around 35,000 clones, 60% to 80% recorded once.

This receptor was taken from a human donor who received a COVID-19 vaccine. This chain links TRBV2 with TRBJ2-7; D is undetermined. The source material was CD4+ T cells from PBMCs cultured with HCoV-OC43 spike peptides, sampled before COVID-19 vaccination. Stated subset: HCoV-OC43 spike overlapping peptide pool stimulation. The CDR3 bases are TGTGCCAGCACCTCGACCTACGAGCAGTACTTC. Residues: CASTSTYEQYF.